The present entry profiles one TCR beta chain with its context. Antigen unknown. An immunoSEQ assay, version v3.0, was performed at survey level. Researchers set sequencing to target roughly 35,000-50,000 T-cell genomes per sample. Clones were sequenced by immunoSEQ multiplex PCR, and TCRdb holds only the in-frame ones, with some missing. The data contain 25,000 to 30,000 clones, 82% of them singletons. This record belongs to a study of long-term antiretroviral therapy in people with HIV. Trimming took 2 bases from V and 3 from J, leaving 11 bases between them. CDR3 size: 15 residues. The germline V gene has CDR1 MNHNS and CDR2 SASEGT. Study-wide points: At every time point, clones expanded before ART dominated the repertoire.

Sequencing used unsorted PBMCs, obtained 2.9 years after starting antiretroviral therapy. The sequence derives from a man aged 50-60 years with HIV. This chain links TRBV6-1 with TRBJ1-5; weak D call: TRBD1 (6 bases). The CDR3 DNA reads TGTGCCAGCAGTGAACGAGGACAGCCCAATCAGCCCCAGCATTTT. The encoded protein is CASSERGQPNQPQHF.